These 6 T cell receptor beta chains were all obtained from the same sample, sequenced in a study of blood T cell repertoires in COVID-19 (TCRdb year 2020). The method was the immunoSEQ multiplex PCR assay. Here the immuneACCESS table is served through TCRdb, limited to in-frame sequences with V and J called. Missing clones are a known gap in these copies; in checked studies unresolved V genes cover under half, and the rest lacks a known reason. In this sample the table shows 200,000 to 250,000 clones, roughly 80% of which occur a single time. The biggest ten clones account for less than 11% of the sample. Sequenced sample: peripheral blood. The receptors stem from a woman of 80 years or more with acute or convalescent COVID-19.

The chain is built from TRBV28 and TRBJ1-4; TRBD1 is a possible D gene (5 bases). CDR1 MDHEN and CDR2 SYDVKM come from the germline V gene. The CDR3 sequence is 15 residues long. V gave up 6 bases and J gave up 0 bases, with 11 bases separating them. The CDR3 here is CASRKGRATNEKLFF. The CDR3 nucleotides are TGTGCCAGCAGGAAGGGGCGAGCAACTAATGAAAAACTGTTTTTT.

The rearrangement joins TRBV30 to TRBJ2-1; D is perhaps TRBD2 (5 bases). CDR3 length equals 13 residues. Germline lookup yields CDR1 GTSNPN and CDR2 SVGIG (reference sequence). V lost 8 bases, J lost 8 bases, and 19 bases lay in between. Written as DNA, the CDR3 is TGTGCCGTGCGAGTGAGGAGGTTGGATGAGCAGTTCTTC. This sequence encodes CAVRVRRLDEQFF.

The chain joins TRBV19 to TRBJ2-3, with 7 bases matching TRBD1. Germline-derived CDR1 and CDR2 are LNHDA and SQIVND (reference sequence). J lost 2 bases, V lost 3 bases, and 8 bases had no gene match. The CDR3 is 16 residues long. Here the CDR3 reads CASSITGTEDTDTQYF. The CDR3 DNA sequence: TGTGCCAGTAGTATCACCGGGACAGAGGACACAGATACGCAGTATTTT. The whole variable domain, remainder taken from reference TRBV19 and TRBJ2-3, is DGGITQSPKYLFRKEGQNVTLSCEQNLNHDAMYWYRQDPGQGLRLIYYSQIVNDFQKGDIAEGYSVSREKKESFPLTVTSAQKNPTAFYLCASSITGTEDTDTQYFGPGTRLTVL.

The rearrangement links TRBV5-5 to TRBJ1-5; the D gene is possibly TRBD1 (6 bases). This CDR3 is 14 amino acids long. Germline CDR1 SGHKS, CDR2 YYEKEE (reference sequence). V was cut by 0 bases and J by 2 bases, with 6 bases left in between. CDR3 sequence (DNA): TGTGCCAGCAGCTTGGCAGGGGGCAATCAGCCCCAGCATTTT. Amino acids: CASSLAGGNQPQHF.

V and J are TRBV30 and TRBJ2-2; tentative D call: TRBD2 (5 bases). This CDR3 contains 16 residues. Between the trimmed V and J ends, which lost 2 bases and 6 bases, there was a span of 19 bases. Germline V gives CDR1 GTSNPN, CDR2 SVGIG (reference sequence). CDR3 residues: CAWSTLGRDSPGELFF. DNA of the CDR3: TGTGCCTGGAGTACTCTGGGGAGAGATTCGCCCGGGGAGCTGTTTTTT.

This chain joins TRBV3-1 (or the pseudogene TRBV3-2) and TRBJ2-7; D may be TRBD1 (6 bases). Trimming took off 4 bases at V and 3 bases at J, with 13 bases between the two ends. The CDR3 runs 14 residues. The germline CDR1 and CDR2 sequences are LGHDT and YNNKEL (reference sequence). In DNA form, the CDR3 reads TGTGCCAGCAGCCTGGGGACAAGTAACTACGAGCAGTACTTC. Translating gives CASSLGTSNYEQYF.